Each of the 7 T cell receptor beta chains below was sequenced from the same sample in a study of tumor-infiltrating lymphocytes in primary liver carcinoma. Total RNA and DNA came together from 20-30 mg of bulk tissue without cell sorting. Using a constant-region primer together with ProtoScript II reverse transcriptase, TCR beta cDNA was made from about 500 ng of total RNA. Amplification in three nested multiplex PCR rounds with slightly modified ARM-PCR gave rise to TCR beta libraries. The opening two PCR rounds, about 11 cycles each, paired TRBV1-TRBV30 forward primers with a C-beta reverse primer. TCRdb redid the calling of the multiplex PCR reads with MiXCR, one entry per CDR3 protein. The data contain about 20,000 distinct CDR3 sequences, 60% to 85% of them seen just once; the ten biggest clones take up almost 40%. The sample taken for sequencing was liver tumor tissue from sampling region 4. The subset is: tumor region T4, right-lateral pole. Receptor source: a woman in her twenties or thirties with primary liver carcinoma and hepatitis B virus infection.

With respect to this clonotype: Sequence at one end of the junction differs from germline and may be a read error. The chain combines TRBV11-2 with TRBJ2-3, with 9 nucleotides matching TRBD1. This CDR3 spans 17 amino acids. Germline values: CDR1 SGHAT, CDR2 FQNNGV. CDR3: CACSLGGQGFFKDTQHF. DNA for the CDR3: TGTGCCTGCAGCTTAGGGGGACAGGGATTTTTCAAAGATACGCAGCATTTC.

The chain uses TRBV30 and TRBJ1-1; TRBD1 might be the D (5 bases). The CDR3 covers 12 residues. Deletions cut 8 bases from V and 5 bases from J, with 15 bases between. The germline CDR1 and CDR2 sequences are GTSNPN and SVGIG (reference sequence). The CDR3 DNA sequence: TGTGCCCTAGAGGGACCGAATACTGAAGCTTTCTTT. Its translation: CALEGPNTEAFF.

Worth noting for this clonotype: The CDR3 does not close with the conserved phenylalanine or tryptophan, likely indicating a read error. V and J are TRBV4-3 and TRBJ2-1; D may be TRBD2 (6 bases). Germline V gene data show CDR1 as LGHNA and CDR2 as YSLEER. This CDR3 is 16 amino acids long. The CDR3 bases are TGCGCCGGCAGCCAAGATGCGGGAAGCTCCCACAATGAGCAGTTCCTC. Its translation is CAGSQDAGSSHNEQFL.

Regarding this clonotype: One end of the junction varies from germline; a read error may be responsible. This chain links TRBV4-3 with TRBJ2-7, with TRBD2 matching 7 bases. Germline V lookup: CDR1 LGHNA, CDR2 YSLEER. This CDR3 is built from 18 residues. The CDR3 loop reads CASSLAVTGGHIGYEQYF. The CDR3 region has the DNA TGTGCCAGCAGCCTAGCTGTGACGGGGGGTCACATTGGCTACGAGCAGTACTTC.

Turning to this clonotype: At one end the junction does not follow the germline gene, possibly because of a read error. V gene TRBV11-2 combines with J gene TRBJ2-5; no clear D gene. CDR3 length: 13 amino acids. Germline CDR1 SGHAT, CDR2 FQNNGV. The CDR3 loop is CASSLIQIETKYF. As DNA, the CDR3 is TGTGCCAGCAGCCTTATACAGATAGAGACCAAGTACTTC.

A note on this clonotype: This may stem from a read error, because a much larger clone lies one nucleotide away. V gene TRBV28 combines with J gene TRBJ2-2; 12 bases fit TRBD1. The CDR3 has 16 amino acids. Germline V gives CDR1 MDHEN, CDR2 SYDVKM. CDR3 region: CASSPWDRGPTGEPFF. CDR3 DNA sequence: TGTGCCAGCAGTCCGTGGGACAGGGGGCCGACCGGGGAGCCGTTTTTT.

Comment on this clonotype: Here the CDR3 omits its conserved ending phenylalanine or tryptophan, so a read error is the likely source. The rearrangement links TRBV4-1 to TRBJ2-2, with D perhaps given as TRBD1 or TRBD2 (6 bases each). The CDR3 runs 16 residues. The V gene's germline CDR1 is MGHRA and CDR2 YSYEKL. For the CDR3, the DNA is TGCGCTAGCAGCCAAAGGGGGGCTCCGAACACCGGGGAGCTGTTTTCT. Protein product: CASSQRGAPNTGELFS.